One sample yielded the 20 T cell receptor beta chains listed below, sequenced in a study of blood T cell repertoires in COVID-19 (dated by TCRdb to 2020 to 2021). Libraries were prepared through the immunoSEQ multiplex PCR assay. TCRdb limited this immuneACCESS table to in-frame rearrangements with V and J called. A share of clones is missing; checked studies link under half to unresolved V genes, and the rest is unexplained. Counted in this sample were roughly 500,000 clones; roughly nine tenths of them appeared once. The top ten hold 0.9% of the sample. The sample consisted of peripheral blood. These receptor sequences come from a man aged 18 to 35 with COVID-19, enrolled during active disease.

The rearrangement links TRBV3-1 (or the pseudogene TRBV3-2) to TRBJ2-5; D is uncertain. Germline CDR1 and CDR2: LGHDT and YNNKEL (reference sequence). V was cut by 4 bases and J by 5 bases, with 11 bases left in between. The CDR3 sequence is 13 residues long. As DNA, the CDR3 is TGTGCCAGCAGCCGATTTAGTAGCGAGACCCAGTACTTC. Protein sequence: CASSRFSSETQYF.

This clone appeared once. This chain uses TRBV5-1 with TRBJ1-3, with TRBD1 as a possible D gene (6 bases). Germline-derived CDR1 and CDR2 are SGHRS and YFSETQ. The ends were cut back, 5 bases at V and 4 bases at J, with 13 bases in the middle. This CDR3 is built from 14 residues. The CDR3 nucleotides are TGCGCCAGCAGGCTGGGGGCAGGGGGAAACACCATATATTTT. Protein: CASRLGAGGNTIYF.

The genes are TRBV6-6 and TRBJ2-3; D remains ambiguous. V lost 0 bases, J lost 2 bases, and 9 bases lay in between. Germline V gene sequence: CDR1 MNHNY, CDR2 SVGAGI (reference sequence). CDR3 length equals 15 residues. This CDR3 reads CASSYSGKLTDTQYF. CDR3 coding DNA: TGTGCCAGCAGTTACTCGGGCAAACTCACAGATACGCAGTATTTT.

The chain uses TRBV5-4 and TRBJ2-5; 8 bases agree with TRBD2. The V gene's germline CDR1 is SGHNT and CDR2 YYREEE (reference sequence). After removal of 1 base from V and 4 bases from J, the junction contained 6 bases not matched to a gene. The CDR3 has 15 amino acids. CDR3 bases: TGTGCCAGCAGCTTGACGGGGGGGCCAGCAGAGACCCAGTACTTC. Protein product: CASSLTGGPAETQYF. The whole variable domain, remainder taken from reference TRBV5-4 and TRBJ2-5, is ETGVTQSPTHLIKTRGQQVTLRCSSQSGHNTVSWYQQALGQGPQFIFQYYREEENGRGNFPPRFSGLQFPNYSSELNVNALELDDSALYLCASSLTGGPAETQYFGPGTRLLVL.

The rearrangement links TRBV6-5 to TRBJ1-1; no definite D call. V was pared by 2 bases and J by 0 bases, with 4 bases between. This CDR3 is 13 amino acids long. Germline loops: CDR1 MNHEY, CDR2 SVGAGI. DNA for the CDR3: TGTGCCAGCAGTTACGTTATGAACACTGAAGCTTTCTTT. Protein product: CASSYVMNTEAFF.

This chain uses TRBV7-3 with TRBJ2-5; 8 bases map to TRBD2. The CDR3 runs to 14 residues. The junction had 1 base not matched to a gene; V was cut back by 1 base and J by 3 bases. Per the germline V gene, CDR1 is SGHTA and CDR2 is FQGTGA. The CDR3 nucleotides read TGTGCCAGCAGCTTAAACGGGAGGGAAGAGACCCAGTACTTC. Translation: CASSLNGREETQYF.

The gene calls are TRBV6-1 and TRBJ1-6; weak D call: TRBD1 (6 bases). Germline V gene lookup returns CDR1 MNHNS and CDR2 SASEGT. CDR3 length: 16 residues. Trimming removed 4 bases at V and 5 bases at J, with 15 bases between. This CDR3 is CASSGEGGVNNSPLHF. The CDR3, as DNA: TGTGCCAGCAGTGGTGAGGGGGGGGTCAATAATTCACCCCTCCACTTT.

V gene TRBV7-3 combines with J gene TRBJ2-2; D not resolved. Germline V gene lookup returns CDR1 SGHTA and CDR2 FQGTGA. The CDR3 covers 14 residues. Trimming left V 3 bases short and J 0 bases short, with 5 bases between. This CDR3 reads CASSFTANTGELFF. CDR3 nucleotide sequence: TGTGCCAGCAGCTTCACAGCGAACACCGGGGAGCTGTTTTTT.

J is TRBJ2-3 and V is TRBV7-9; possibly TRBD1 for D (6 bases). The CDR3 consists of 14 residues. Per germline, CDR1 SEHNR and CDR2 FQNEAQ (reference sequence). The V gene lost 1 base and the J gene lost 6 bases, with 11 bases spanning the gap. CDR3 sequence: CASSLVGAGDTQYF. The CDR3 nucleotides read TGTGCCAGCAGCTTAGTGGGGGCAGGGGATACGCAGTATTTT. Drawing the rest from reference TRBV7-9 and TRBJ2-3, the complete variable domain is DTGVSQNPRHKITKRGQNVTFRCDPISEHNRLYWYRQTLGQGPEFLTYFQNEAQLEKSRLLSDRFSAERPKGSFSTLEIQRTEQGDSAMYLCASSLVGAGDTQYFGPGTRLTVL.

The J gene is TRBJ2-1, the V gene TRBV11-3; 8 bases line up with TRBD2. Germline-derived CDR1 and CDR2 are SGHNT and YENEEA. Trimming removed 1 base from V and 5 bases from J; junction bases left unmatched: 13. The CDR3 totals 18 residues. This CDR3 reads CASSLGLLAGGTHNEQFF. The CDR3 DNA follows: TGTGCCAGCAGCTTAGGCCTGCTGGCGGGAGGAACCCACAATGAGCAGTTCTTC.

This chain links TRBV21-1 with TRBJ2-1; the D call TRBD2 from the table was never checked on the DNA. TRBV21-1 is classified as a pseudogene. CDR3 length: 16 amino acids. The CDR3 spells CASSEAGREGQVEQFF. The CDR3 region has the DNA TGTGCCAGCAGCGAGGCGGGGCGGGAGGGCCAGGTTGAGCAGTTCTTC.

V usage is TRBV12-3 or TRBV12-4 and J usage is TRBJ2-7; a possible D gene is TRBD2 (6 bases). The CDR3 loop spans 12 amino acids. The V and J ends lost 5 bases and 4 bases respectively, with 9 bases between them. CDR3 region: CASSGTVYEQYF. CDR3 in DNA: TGTGCCAGCAGTGGGACTGTTTACGAGCAGTACTTC.

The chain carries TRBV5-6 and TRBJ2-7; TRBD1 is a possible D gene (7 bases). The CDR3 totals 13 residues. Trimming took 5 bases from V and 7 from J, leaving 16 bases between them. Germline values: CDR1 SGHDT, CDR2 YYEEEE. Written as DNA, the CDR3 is TGTGCCAGCAGTCTCAGGGGGGTGGAAGAGCAGTACTTC. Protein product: CASSLRGVEEQYF.

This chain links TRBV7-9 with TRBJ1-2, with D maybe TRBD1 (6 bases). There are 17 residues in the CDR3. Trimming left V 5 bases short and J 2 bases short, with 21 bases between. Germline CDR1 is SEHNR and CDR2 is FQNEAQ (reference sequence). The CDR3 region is CASSPRTEQGGNYGYTF. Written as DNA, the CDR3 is TGTGCCAGCAGCCCTCGGACGGAACAGGGAGGGAACTATGGCTACACCTTC.

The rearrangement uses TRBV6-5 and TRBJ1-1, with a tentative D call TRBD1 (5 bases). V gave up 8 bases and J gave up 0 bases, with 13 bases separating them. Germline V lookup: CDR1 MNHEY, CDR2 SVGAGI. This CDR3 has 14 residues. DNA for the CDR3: TGTGCCAGCCGGCAGGGCCCTATGAACACTGAAGCTTTCTTT. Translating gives CASRQGPMNTEAFF.

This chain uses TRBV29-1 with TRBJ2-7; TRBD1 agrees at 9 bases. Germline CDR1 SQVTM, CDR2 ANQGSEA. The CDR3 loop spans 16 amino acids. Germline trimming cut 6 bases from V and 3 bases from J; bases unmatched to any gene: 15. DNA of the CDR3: TGCAGCGTGGACCGGGACAGGGAGGGACGCGTCTACGAGCAGTACTTC. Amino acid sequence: CSVDRDREGRVYEQYF.

The CDR3 sequence: CASSPTGVSYEQYF. DNA for the CDR3: TGTGCCAGTAGTCCTACCGGGGTATCCTACGAGCAGTACTTC. The chain employs TRBV19 and TRBJ2-7, with a possible D match to TRBD2 (5 bases). Germline loops: CDR1 LNHDA, CDR2 SQIVND (reference sequence). The CDR3 runs to 14 residues. V dropped 5 bases and J dropped 1 base, with 12 bases sitting between them.

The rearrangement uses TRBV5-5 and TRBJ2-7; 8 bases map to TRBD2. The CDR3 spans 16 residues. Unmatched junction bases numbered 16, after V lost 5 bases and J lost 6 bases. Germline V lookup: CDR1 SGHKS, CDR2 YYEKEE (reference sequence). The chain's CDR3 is CASREADPGLVSEQYF. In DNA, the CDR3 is TGTGCCAGCAGGGAGGCAGACCCGGGACTAGTGAGCGAGCAGTACTTC. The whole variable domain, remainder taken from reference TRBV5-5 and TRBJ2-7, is DAGVTQSPTHLIKTRGQQVTLRCSPISGHKSVSWYQQVLGQGPQFIFQYYEKEERGRGNFPDRFSARQFPNYSSELNVNALLLGDSALYLCASREADPGLVSEQYFGPGTRLTVT.

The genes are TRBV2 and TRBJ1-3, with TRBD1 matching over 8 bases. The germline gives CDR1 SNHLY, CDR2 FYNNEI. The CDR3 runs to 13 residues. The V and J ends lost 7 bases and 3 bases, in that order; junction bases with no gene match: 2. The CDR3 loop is CASTRGHGNTIYF. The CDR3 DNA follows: TGTGCCAGCACCAGGGGGCATGGAAACACCATATATTTT.

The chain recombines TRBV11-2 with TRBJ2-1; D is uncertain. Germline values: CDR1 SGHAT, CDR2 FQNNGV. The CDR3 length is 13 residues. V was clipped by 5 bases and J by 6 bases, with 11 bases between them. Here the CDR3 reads CASSIKHLNEQFF. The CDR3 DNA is TGTGCCAGCAGCATTAAGCATCTCAATGAGCAGTTCTTC. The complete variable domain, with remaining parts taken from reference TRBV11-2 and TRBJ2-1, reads EAGVAQSPRYKIIEKRQSVAFWCNPISGHATLYWYQQILGQGPKLLIQFQNNGVVDDSQLPKDRFSAERLKGVDSTLKIQPAKLEDSAVYLCASSIKHLNEQFFGPGTRLTVL.